The clone carrying this TCR beta chain was found many times. This entry is derived from a study of CD8 T cells in ankylosing spondylitis. A single record per CDR3 protein comes from TCRdb applying MiXCR to the 5' RACE reads. The table includes about 240,000 distinct CDR3 sequences, about 11% detected once. Trimming pared 2 bases from V and 6 bases from J, leaving 19 bases between. This CDR3 is 17 amino acids long. Germline-derived CDR1 and CDR2 are KGHDR and SFDVKD. This chain joins TRBV24-1 and TRBJ2-1; D may correspond to TRBD1 or TRBD2 (6 bases each). This TCR came from a male donor with ankylosing spondylitis or in good health (not recorded which). Sequenced sample: blood, either unsorted or a sorted T cell fraction (not recorded which). This CDR3 is CATSDSQGWEDSNEQFF. The CDR3 nucleotides read TGTGCCACCAGTGATTCCCAGGGGTGGGAGGATAGCAATGAGCAGTTCTTC.